This T cell receptor beta chain came from a study of blood T cell repertoires in COVID-19. This CDR3 is 18 amino acids long. Authors' processing steps: Nucleated cell counts were estimated from reference gene primer amplification. TCRdb keeps only in-frame clones here, not all; method: immunoSEQ multiplex PCR. From that table come the V and J calls and clone size; the DNA was used to work out D and trimming. The sample comprises over 200,000 clones, approximately 90% of which are singletons, and 2% to 2.5% rests with the top ten. The chain links TRBV21-1 to TRBJ1-2; the table gives TRBD1 as D, unverified against the DNA. TRBV21-1 is designated a pseudogene. The receptor comes from a man younger than 40 who had recovered from COVID-19. Sequencing input: peripheral blood. Here the CDR3 DNA reads TGTGCCAGCAGCAACGCGGGACAGGGGCCAAACCTCCAAGTTGGCTACACCTTC. It codes for CASSNAGQGPNLQVGYTF.